The present entry profiles one TCR beta chain with its context. Per the original data handling: Reference gene primer amplification in the assay estimated nucleated cell counts. Sequenced by immunoSEQ multiplex PCR; TCRdb stores in-frame clones only, minus some. Clone size and the V and J calls come from that table; the DNA yielded D and trimming. Of under 250,000 clones detected, 75% to 90% appear once; the ten largest clones hold roughly 27%. The data were obtained in a study of blood T cell repertoires in COVID-19. The wider study: Material from acute and convalescent COVID-19 was sourced from the United States, Italy and Spain. Sources were T cells, B-cell-depleted T cells, or PBMCs; the material itself was cDNA or gDNA.

CDR3 length: 15 amino acids. Trimming took 7 bases from V and 4 from J; bases not matched to a gene: 9. CDR1 and CDR2 (germline): SNHLY, FYNNEI. Sequenced sample: peripheral blood. The rearrangement uses TRBV2 and TRBJ2-1; 8 nucleotides match TRBD1. The sequence derives from a man aged 35 to 55 with acute or convalescent COVID-19. CDR3 amino acids: CASNPQGAGYNEQFF. The CDR3 DNA reads as TGTGCCAGCAATCCTCAGGGGGCTGGATACAATGAGCAGTTCTTC.